This paragraph covers one T cell receptor beta chain sequence. The sample belongs to a study of blood T cell repertoires in COVID-19. Sequencing was performed with immunoSEQ multiplex PCR; in TCRdb, only in-frame clones are kept and a portion is missing. The table has about 33,000 clones, 85% to 90% seen once. This clonotype was obtained from a human donor in a cohort sampled during active COVID-19. The sample consisted of peripheral blood.

The CDR3 here is CASSYRGLGNTIYF. The CDR3 DNA reads as TGTGCCAGCAGTTACAGGGGGCTGGGAAACACCATATATTTT. This chain links TRBV6-5 with TRBJ1-3; TRBD1 matches 7 bases. V lost 2 bases and J lost 4; bases outside the gene matches: 2. The germline V gene has CDR1 MNHEY and CDR2 SVGAGI. The CDR3 loop spans 14 amino acids.